These 10 T cell receptor beta chains originate from one sample sequenced in a study of blood T cell repertoires in COVID-19. Assay: immunoSEQ multiplex PCR; the TCRdb copy retains only in-frame clones and omits some. Among over 150,000 clones listed, approximately 84% were seen once. Material: PBMCs or T cells enriched from blood (not recorded which). The source of these receptors is a woman aged 45-65 years who had recovered from COVID-19.

The V call is TRBV4-2, the J call TRBJ1-2; TRBD1 agrees at 8 bases. This CDR3 has 13 amino acids. J lost 3 bases, V lost 5 bases, and 2 bases had no gene match. Germline loops: CDR1 LGHNA, CDR2 YNFKEQ. This chain's CDR3 is CASSDRGDYGYTF. The CDR3 nucleotides read TGTGCCAGCAGCGACAGGGGTGACTATGGCTACACCTTC.

This chain uses TRBV24-1 with TRBJ1-2, with D tentatively TRBD1 (5 bases). V lost 4 bases to trimming and J lost 7 bases, with 18 bases between them. Germline CDR1 reads KGHDR; CDR2 reads SFDVKD. The CDR3 consists of 15 residues. The CDR3 sequence is CATSDSSRVDLGYTF. The DNA for the CDR3 is TGTGCCACCAGTGACTCGTCCAGGGTCGATCTTGGCTACACCTTC.

The chain employs TRBV7-2 and TRBJ2-5, with D possibly being TRBD2 (5 bases). The germline gives CDR1 SGHTA, CDR2 FQGNSA. The V end was cut by 4 bases, the J end by 4 bases, with 16 bases between. CDR3 size: 15 residues. CDR3 loop: CASSSATLLGETQYF. The DNA for the CDR3 is TGTGCCAGCAGCTCAGCGACGCTACTAGGAGAGACCCAGTACTTC.

The chain employs TRBV2 and TRBJ2-2; TRBD1 agrees at 10 bases. Germline-derived CDR1 and CDR2 are SNHLY and FYNNEI. Trimming removed 4 bases from V and 4 bases from J; junction bases left unmatched: 0. This CDR3 is 14 amino acids long. The CDR3 nucleotides are TGTGCCAGCAGTGGGACAGGGGGCACCGGGGAGCTGTTTTTT. Amino acids: CASSGTGGTGELFF.

The chain recombines TRBV5-4 with TRBJ2-2; 9 nucleotides agree with TRBD1. The V gene's germline CDR1 is SGHNT and CDR2 YYREEE (reference sequence). V was pared by 4 bases and J by 8 bases, with 9 bases of the junction left unmatched. The CDR3 covers 15 residues. The CDR3 sequence is CASSVRDREGGELFF. In nucleotides, the CDR3 is TGTGCCAGCAGCGTCCGGGACAGGGAGGGAGGGGAGCTGTTTTTT.

The chain employs TRBV7-9 and TRBJ2-1; D unresolved. The CDR3 is made up of 14 amino acids. CDR1 is SEHNR, CDR2 FQNEAQ, per germline (reference sequence). The ends were cut back, 5 bases at V and 3 bases at J, with 11 bases in the middle. This CDR3 is CASSPQANYNEQFF. The CDR3 DNA follows: TGTGCCAGCAGCCCCCAAGCTAACTACAATGAGCAGTTCTTC.

The V and J genes are TRBV6-2 or TRBV6-3 and TRBJ2-7; tentatively, D is TRBD1 (5 bases). The germline V gene encodes CDR1 MNHEY and CDR2 SVGEGT. The CDR3 is made up of 13 amino acids. Trimming stripped 3 bases from V and 2 bases from J, with 8 bases between. For the CDR3, the DNA is TGTGCCAGCAGTTATGGGGCAGCCTACGAGCAGTACTTC. It codes for CASSYGAAYEQYF.

This sequence joins TRBV7-9 and TRBJ1-4; 9 bases are shared with TRBD1. CDR1 is SEHNR, CDR2 FQNEAQ, per germline (reference sequence). The CDR3 consists of 19 residues. The V segment lost 5 bases and the J segment 7 bases; nucleotides outside the gene matches: 20. The CDR3 here is CASSPSISWTGQGTEKLFF. CDR3 DNA: TGTGCCAGCAGCCCAAGTATCTCATGGACGGGACAGGGTACTGAAAAACTGTTTTTT.

This chain connects TRBV15 to TRBJ2-3, with D perhaps TRBD1 (6 bases). The germline CDR1 and CDR2 sequences are LNHNV and YYDKDF (reference sequence). This CDR3 has 15 amino acids. Trimming took 1 base from V and 5 from J, leaving 13 bases between them. The DNA of the CDR3 is TGTGCCACCAGCAGAGTACAGGGAGATGTAGATACGCAGTATTTT. Translation gives CATSRVQGDVDTQYF.

This chain connects TRBV19 to TRBJ1-1; no reliable D call. The CDR3 loop spans 14 amino acids. The ends were cut back, 2 bases at V and 5 bases at J, with 12 bases in the middle. CDR1 is LNHDA and CDR2 is SQIVND in the germline V gene (reference sequence). CDR3 sequence (DNA): TGTGCCAGTAGTATAACCCACCAGGATACTGAAGCTTTCTTT. Amino acid sequence: CASSITHQDTEAFF.